The 18 T cell receptor beta chains reported below all come from one sample, sequenced in a study of cytomegalovirus exposure and HLA in healthy donors (TCRdb year 2017). Library preparation was by the immunoSEQ multiplex PCR assay. For the multiplex PCR, a mixture combining 60 forward primers for TCR Vbeta segments and 13 reverse primers for TCR Jbeta segments was used. The table was pulled from immuneACCESS by TCRdb, which kept in-frame rearrangements only. Such tables lose some clones; where checked, under half of the loss comes from unresolved V genes, and the rest has no known cause. Recorded for this sample are fewer than 110,000 clones; under 85% of them occurred a single time. The top ten clones comprise approximately 4.3% of the sample. Sequencing input: PBMCs. The receptors derive from a man aged 45 to 65 in good health and CMV-seropositive.

This rearrangement joins TRBV27 to TRBJ2-7; D ambiguous. The CDR3 runs 12 residues. Germline CDR1 and CDR2: MNHEY and SMNVEV (reference sequence). The V end lost 8 bases, the J end lost 7 bases, and 15 bases lay between the germline ends. In DNA form, the CDR3 reads TGTGCCAGCCCACCCGCGCGGCTAGAGCAGTACTTC. Protein product: CASPPARLEQYF.

The rearrangement joins TRBV27 to TRBJ2-3; possible D gene TRBD1, 5 bases. The germline V gene has CDR1 MNHEY and CDR2 SMNVEV (reference sequence). This CDR3 has 14 amino acids. V was shortened by 7 bases and J by 5 bases, with 16 bases between the two germline ends. CDR3 in amino acids: CASTLTGTGDTQYF. CDR3 sequence (DNA): TGTGCCAGCACTCTTACAGGTACCGGAGATACGCAGTATTTT.

The chain employs TRBV9 and TRBJ2-1; 8 positions agree with TRBD2. This CDR3 has 12 amino acids. With 0 bases clipped from V and 13 bases from J, the junction kept 3 bases outside the gene matches. Germline CDR1 reads SGDLS; CDR2 reads YYNGEE. The CDR3 here is CASSVVSGRQFF. Here the CDR3 DNA reads TGTGCCAGCAGCGTAGTAAGCGGGAGACAGTTCTTC.

The chain has TRBV7-2 and TRBJ2-1; D call uncertain. Germline V gene lookup returns CDR1 SGHTA and CDR2 FQGNSA. The germline V and J ends were trimmed by 2 bases and 0 bases, with 8 bases remaining between them. CDR3 length: 15 amino acids. The CDR3 DNA sequence: TGTGCCAGCAGCTTAATGATTAGCTCCTACAATGAGCAGTTCTTC. Its translation is CASSLMISSYNEQFF.

This clone is a singleton in its sample. This chain joins TRBV5-1 and TRBJ2-2; TRBD1 aligns across 9 bases. This CDR3 comprises 16 residues. Germline V gene data show CDR1 as SGHRS and CDR2 as YFSETQ. V shed 0 bases, J shed 5 bases, and the junction held 5 bases outside the gene matches. The CDR3 DNA follows: TGCGCCAGCAGCTTGGGTGGACAGGGGTGGACCGGGGAGCTGTTTTTT. The encoded protein is CASSLGGQGWTGELFF.

The chain uses TRBV7-9 and TRBJ1-1; 11 bases line up with TRBD1. This CDR3 comprises 17 residues. CDR1 and CDR2 from the germline V gene are SEHNR and FQNEAQ (reference sequence). Trimming at V came to 3 bases and at J to 1 base, leaving 7 bases not matched to a gene. The CDR3 loop reads CASSFRRTGGWNTEAFF. CDR3 DNA: TGTGCCAGCAGCTTTCGGAGGACAGGGGGCTGGAACACTGAAGCTTTCTTT.

The gene calls are TRBV5-1 and TRBJ2-7, with D maybe TRBD1 (5 bases). This CDR3 spans 13 amino acids. From germline, CDR1 is SGHRS and CDR2 YFSETQ. V was cut by 4 bases and J by 7 bases, with 15 bases left in between. The DNA for the CDR3 is TGCGCCAGCAGCCCCCTCTTAAAGGGGGAGCAGTACTTC. Translation: CASSPLLKGEQYF.

This sequence joins TRBV2 and TRBJ2-3, with TRBD1 as a possible D gene (5 bases). Germline values: CDR1 SNHLY, CDR2 FYNNEI. CDR3 length: 14 residues. The V end lost 6 bases, the J end lost 2 bases, and 12 bases lay between the germline ends. CDR3 protein: CASSIREITDTQYF. CDR3 bases: TGTGCCAGCAGCATCAGGGAAATCACAGATACGCAGTATTTT.

CDR3 bases: TGCGCCAGCAGCTCGACAGGGGCGGGAACTGAAGCTTTCTTT. It encodes CASSSTGAGTEAFF. The chain recombines TRBV5-1 with TRBJ1-1; 8 bases align to TRBD1. The CDR3 spans 14 residues. Germline assignment: CDR1 SGHRS and CDR2 YFSETQ. The junction had 6 bases not matched to a gene; V was cut back by 3 bases and J by 5 bases.

In its sample, this clone was seen a few times. This chain uses TRBV28 with TRBJ1-1; D gene uncertain. CDR1 MDHEN and CDR2 SYDVKM come from the germline V gene. Between the trimmed V and J ends, which lost 8 bases and 4 bases, there was a span of 14 bases. The CDR3 is 13 residues long. The DNA for the CDR3 is TGTGCCAGCCTCGTGTTGGGCCGCACTGAAGCTTTCTTT. The encoded protein is CASLVLGRTEAFF.

V and J are TRBV7-8 and TRBJ2-2; 8 positions match TRBD2. The CDR3 length is 17 residues. Per the germline V gene, CDR1 is SGHVS and CDR2 is FQNEAQ. Germline trimming cut 4 bases from V and 4 bases from J; bases unmatched to any gene: 11. The chain's CDR3 is CASSSGRGGQATGELFF. In nucleotides, the CDR3 is TGTGCCAGCAGCTCCGGACGGGGGGGGCAGGCCACCGGGGAGCTGTTTTTT.

The chain couples TRBV5-1 to TRBJ2-1; TRBD2 agrees at 9 bases. The CDR3 totals 16 residues. V was clipped by 0 bases and J by 7 bases; unmatched bases: 8. Germline V gene data show CDR1 as SGHRS and CDR2 as YFSETQ. DNA of the CDR3: TGCGCCAGCAGCTTGGTGGGTAGCGGGAGTAGGAATGAGCAGTTCTTC. Encoded protein: CASSLVGSGSRNEQFF.

The rearrangement uses TRBV29-1 and TRBJ2-3; the D gene is possibly TRBD2 (5 bases). CDR1 and CDR2 from the germline V gene are SQVTM and ANQGSEA. The CDR3 runs to 14 residues. Between the trimmed V and J ends, which lost 1 base and 4 bases, there was a span of 12 bases. DNA of the CDR3: TGCAGCGTTGAAGGGACCGGGATCGCAGATACGCAGTATTTT. Translating gives CSVEGTGIADTQYF.

The V and J genes are TRBV7-2 and TRBJ2-2; 7 nucleotides agree with TRBD2. The trim removed 3 bases at V and 1 base at J, leaving 5 bases unmatched. This CDR3 is 16 amino acids long. Germline V lookup: CDR1 SGHTA, CDR2 FQGNSA. The CDR3 region is CASSFSGLGNTGELFF. CDR3 coding DNA: TGTGCCAGCAGCTTTTCCGGACTAGGGAACACCGGGGAGCTGTTTTTT.

This CDR3 is CASSLPSKRNEQFF. CDR3 nucleotides: TGTGCCAGCAGCTTGCCTAGTAAGCGGAATGAGCAGTTCTTC. The rearrangement joins TRBV7-2 to TRBJ2-1; D might be TRBD2 (5 bases). The germline gives CDR1 SGHTA, CDR2 FQGNSA. The germline V and J ends were trimmed by 3 bases and 7 bases, with 13 bases remaining between them. This CDR3 comprises 14 residues.

This clone has only one observation. The gene calls are TRBV15 and TRBJ1-4; 7 bases match TRBD1. Germline values: CDR1 LNHNV, CDR2 YYDKDF (reference sequence). CDR3 length: 15 residues. With 6 bases clipped from V and 5 bases from J, the junction kept 9 bases outside the gene matches. This CDR3 is CATSTPGQRNEKLFF. The CDR3 DNA follows: TGTGCCACCAGTACCCCGGGACAGCGAAATGAAAAACTGTTTTTT.

The rearrangement links TRBV9 to TRBJ2-7; maybe TRBD2 (6 bases). This CDR3 region has 14 residues. Trimming left V 1 base short and J 3 bases short, with 11 bases between. From germline, CDR1 is SGDLS and CDR2 YYNGEE. CDR3 amino acids: CASSVNQGGYEQYF. The CDR3 DNA is TGTGCCAGCAGCGTAAATCAGGGAGGCTACGAGCAGTACTTC.

This clone has only a few counts. The rearrangement uses TRBV19 and TRBJ2-2; TRBD2 agrees at 13 bases. The trim removed 3 bases at V and 7 bases at J, leaving 5 bases unmatched. Germline values: CDR1 LNHDA, CDR2 SQIVND (reference sequence). CDR3 size: 16 residues. The CDR3 region has the DNA TGTGCCAGTAGTATGAAACTAGCGGGAGGGGTCGGGGAGCTGTTTTTT. This encodes CASSMKLAGGVGELFF.